Sequencing of this T cell receptor beta chain was carried out in a study of graft-versus-host responses after intestinal transplantation. Clones were read by immunoSEQ multiplex PCR, and TCRdb kept only the in-frame ones, dropping some. The sample contains some 130,000 clones, approximately 94% of which appear only once. A note on this clone: Antigen specificity is unknown.

Per the germline V gene, CDR1 is MNHEY and CDR2 is SVGAGI. The CDR3 contains 15 residues. V dropped 2 bases and J dropped 7 bases, with 17 bases sitting between them. The chain couples TRBV6-5 to TRBJ2-5; D gene unclear. This sequence originates from a human donor who received an intestinal transplant. Sequencing used unstimulated CD4+ T cells sorted from spleen or lymph node cells, obtained before intestinal transplant. This CDR3 is CASSYGRASPGTQYF. In nucleotides, the CDR3 is TGTGCCAGCAGTTACGGACGGGCCAGCCCGGGGACCCAGTACTTC.